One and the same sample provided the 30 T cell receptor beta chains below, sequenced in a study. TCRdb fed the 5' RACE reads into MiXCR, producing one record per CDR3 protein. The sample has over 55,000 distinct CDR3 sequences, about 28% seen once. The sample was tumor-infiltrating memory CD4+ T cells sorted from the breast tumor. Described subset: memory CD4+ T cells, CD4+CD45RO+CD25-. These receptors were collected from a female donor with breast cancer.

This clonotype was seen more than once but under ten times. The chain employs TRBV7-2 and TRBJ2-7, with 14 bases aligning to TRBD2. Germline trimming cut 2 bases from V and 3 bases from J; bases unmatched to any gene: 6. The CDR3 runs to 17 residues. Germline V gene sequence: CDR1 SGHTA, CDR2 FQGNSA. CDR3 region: CASSLSTGLAGDYEQYF. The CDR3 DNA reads TGTGCCAGCAGCTTATCGACGGGACTAGCGGGAGACTACGAGCAGTACTTC. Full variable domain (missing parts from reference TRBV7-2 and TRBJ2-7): GAGVSQSPSNKVTEKGKDVELRCDPISGHTALYWYRQSLGQGLEFLIYFQGNSAPDKSGLPSDRFSAERTGGSVSTLTIQRTQQEDSAVYLCASSLSTGLAGDYEQYFGPGTRLTVT.

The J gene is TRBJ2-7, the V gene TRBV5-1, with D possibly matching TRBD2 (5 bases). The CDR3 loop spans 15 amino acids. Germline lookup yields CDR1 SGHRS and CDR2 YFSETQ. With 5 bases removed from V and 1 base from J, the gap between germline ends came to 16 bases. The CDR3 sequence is CASRLSSTQSYEQYF. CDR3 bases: TGCGCCAGCAGACTTTCTAGCACACAATCCTACGAGCAGTACTTC.

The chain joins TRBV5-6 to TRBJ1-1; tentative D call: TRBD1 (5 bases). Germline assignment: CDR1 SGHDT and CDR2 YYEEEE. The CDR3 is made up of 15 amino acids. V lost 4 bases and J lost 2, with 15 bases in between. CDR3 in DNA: TGTGCCAGCAGCCACCTGGGGGTCCCCAACACTGAAGCTTTCTTT. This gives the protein CASSHLGVPNTEAFF.

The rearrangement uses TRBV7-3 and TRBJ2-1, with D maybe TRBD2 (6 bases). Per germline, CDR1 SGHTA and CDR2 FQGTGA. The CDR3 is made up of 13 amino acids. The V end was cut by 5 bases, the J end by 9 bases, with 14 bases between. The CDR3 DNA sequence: TGTGCCAGCAGCCACGGAGCCGGGGGTGAGCAGTTCTTC. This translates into CASSHGAGGEQFF.

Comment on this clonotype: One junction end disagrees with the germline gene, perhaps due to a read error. The CDR3: CASRLGTGNSPLHF. In nucleotides, the CDR3 is TGTGCCAGCAGATTAGGGACGGGTAATTCACCCCTCCACTTT. The V call is TRBV7-9, the J call TRBJ1-6; tentative D call: TRBD1 (5 bases). The CDR3 loop spans 14 amino acids. CDR1 and CDR2 (germline): SEHNR, FQNEAQ (reference sequence). Based on the CDR3 plus reference TRBV7-9 and TRBJ1-6, the full variable domain is DTGVSQNPRHKITKRGQNVTFRCDPISEHNRLYWYRQTLGQGPEFLTYFQNEAQLEKSRLLSDRFSAERPKGSFSTLEIQRTEQGDSAMYLCASRLGTGNSPLHFGNGTRLTVT.

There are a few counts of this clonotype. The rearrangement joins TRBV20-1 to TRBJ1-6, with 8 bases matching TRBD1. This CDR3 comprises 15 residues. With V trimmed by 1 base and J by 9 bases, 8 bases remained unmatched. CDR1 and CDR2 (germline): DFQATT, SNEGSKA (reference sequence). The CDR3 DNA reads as TGCAGTGCTAGAGCCCGACAGGGGCAGGGTTCACCCCTCCACTTT. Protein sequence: CSARARQGQGSPLHF.

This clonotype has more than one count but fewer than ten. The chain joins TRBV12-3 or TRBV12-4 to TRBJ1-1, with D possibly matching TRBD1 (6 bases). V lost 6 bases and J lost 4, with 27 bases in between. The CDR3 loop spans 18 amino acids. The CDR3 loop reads CASSPPPGRSMGATEAFF. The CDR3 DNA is TGTGCCAGCAGCCCCCCTCCGGGCAGATCGATGGGGGCCACTGAAGCTTTCTTT.

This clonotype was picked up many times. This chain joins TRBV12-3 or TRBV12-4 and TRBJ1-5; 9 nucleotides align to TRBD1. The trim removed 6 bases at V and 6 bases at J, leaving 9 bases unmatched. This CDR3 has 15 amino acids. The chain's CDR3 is CASSNTGGAGQPQHF. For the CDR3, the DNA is TGTGCCAGCAGCAATACAGGGGGCGCCGGTCAGCCCCAGCATTTT.

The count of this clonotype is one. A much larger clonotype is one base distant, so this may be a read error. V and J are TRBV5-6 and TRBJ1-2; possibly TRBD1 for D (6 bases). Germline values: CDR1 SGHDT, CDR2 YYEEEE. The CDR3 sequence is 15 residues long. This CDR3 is CVSSLDSTFNYGYTF. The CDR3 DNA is TGTGTCAGCAGCTTGGACAGCACTTTTAACTATGGCTACACCTTC.

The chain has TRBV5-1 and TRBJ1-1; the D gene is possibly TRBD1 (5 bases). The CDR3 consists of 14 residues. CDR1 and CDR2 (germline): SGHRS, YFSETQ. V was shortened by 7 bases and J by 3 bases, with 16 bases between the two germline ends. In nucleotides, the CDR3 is TGCGCCAGCGGTTCCAACCAGGGTGACACTGAAGCTTTCTTT. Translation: CASGSNQGDTEAFF.

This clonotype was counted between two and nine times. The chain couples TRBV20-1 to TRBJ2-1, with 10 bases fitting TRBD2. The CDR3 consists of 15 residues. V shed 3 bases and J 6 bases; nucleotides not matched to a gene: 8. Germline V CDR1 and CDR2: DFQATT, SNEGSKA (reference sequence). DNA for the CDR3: TGCAGTGCTAGTAGCTCTAGCGGGGGACGCAATGAGCAGTTCTTC. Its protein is CSASSSSGGRNEQFF.

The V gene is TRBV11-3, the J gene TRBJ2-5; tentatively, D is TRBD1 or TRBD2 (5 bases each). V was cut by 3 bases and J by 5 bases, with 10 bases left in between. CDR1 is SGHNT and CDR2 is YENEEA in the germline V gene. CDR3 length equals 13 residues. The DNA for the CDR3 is TGTGCCAGCAGCTTCCAGGGAGAGGAGACCCAGTACTTC. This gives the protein CASSFQGEETQYF.

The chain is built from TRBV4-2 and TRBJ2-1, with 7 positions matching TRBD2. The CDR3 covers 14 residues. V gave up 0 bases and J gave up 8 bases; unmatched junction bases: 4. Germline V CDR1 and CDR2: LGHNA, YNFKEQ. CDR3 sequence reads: CASSQDRTSDEQFF. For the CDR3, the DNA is TGTGCCAGCAGCCAAGATAGGACTAGTGATGAGCAGTTCTTC.

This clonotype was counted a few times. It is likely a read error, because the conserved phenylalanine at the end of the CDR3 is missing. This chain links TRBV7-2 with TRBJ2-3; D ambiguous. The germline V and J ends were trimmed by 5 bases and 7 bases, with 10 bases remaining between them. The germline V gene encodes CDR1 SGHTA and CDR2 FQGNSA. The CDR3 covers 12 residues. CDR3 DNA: TGTGCCAGCAGCACCTCTGGGAATACGCAGTATGTT. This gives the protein CASSTSGNTQYV.

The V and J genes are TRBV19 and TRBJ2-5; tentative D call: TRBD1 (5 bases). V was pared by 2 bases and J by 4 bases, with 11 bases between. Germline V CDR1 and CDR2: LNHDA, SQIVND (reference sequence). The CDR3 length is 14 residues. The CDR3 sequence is CASSIQGLRETQYF. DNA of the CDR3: TGTGCCAGTAGTATACAGGGTCTGCGAGAGACCCAGTACTTC.

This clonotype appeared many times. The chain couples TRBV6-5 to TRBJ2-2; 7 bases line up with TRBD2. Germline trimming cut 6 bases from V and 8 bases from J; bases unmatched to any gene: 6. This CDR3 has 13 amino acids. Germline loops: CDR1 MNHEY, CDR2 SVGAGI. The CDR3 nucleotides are TGTGCCAGCAGACTTTCTAGCGGAGGGGAGCTGTTTTTT. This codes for CASRLSSGGELFF.

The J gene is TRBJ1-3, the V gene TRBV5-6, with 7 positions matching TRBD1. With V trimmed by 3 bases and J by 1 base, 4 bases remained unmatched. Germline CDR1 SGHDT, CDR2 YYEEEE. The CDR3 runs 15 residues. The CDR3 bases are TGTGCCAGCAGCTACTACAGGGGATCTGGAAACACCATATATTTT. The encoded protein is CASSYYRGSGNTIYF.

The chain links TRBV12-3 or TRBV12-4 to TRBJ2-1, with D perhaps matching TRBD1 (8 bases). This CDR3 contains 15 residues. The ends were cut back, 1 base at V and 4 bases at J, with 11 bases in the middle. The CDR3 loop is CASSLVQGGYNEQFF. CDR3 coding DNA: TGTGCCAGCAGTTTAGTACAGGGGGGGTACAATGAGCAGTTCTTC.

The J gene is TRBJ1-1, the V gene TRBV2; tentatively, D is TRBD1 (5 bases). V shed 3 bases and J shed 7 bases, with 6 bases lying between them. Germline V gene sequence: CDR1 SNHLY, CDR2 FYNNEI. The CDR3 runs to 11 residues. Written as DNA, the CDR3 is TGTGCCAGCAGTGATGGGGGTGAAGCTTTCTTT. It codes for CASSDGGEAFF.

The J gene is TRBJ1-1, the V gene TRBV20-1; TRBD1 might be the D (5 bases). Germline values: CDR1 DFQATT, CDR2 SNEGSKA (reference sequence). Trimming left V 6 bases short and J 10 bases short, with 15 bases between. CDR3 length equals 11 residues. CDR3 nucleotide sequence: TGCAGTGCAACCGGGGGGACGGGAGCTTTCTTT. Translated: CSATGGTGAFF.

CDR3 residues: CASSSMSSYEQYF. The CDR3 nucleotides are TGTGCCAGCAGCTCCATGTCCTCCTACGAGCAGTACTTC. The rearrangement joins TRBV7-9 to TRBJ2-7; D remains ambiguous. The V gene's germline CDR1 is SEHNR and CDR2 FQNEAQ (reference sequence). This CDR3 region has 13 residues. Trimming took 4 bases from V and 0 from J, leaving 7 bases between them. Drawing the rest from reference TRBV7-9 and TRBJ2-7, the complete variable domain is DTGVSQNPRHKITKRGQNVTFRCDPISEHNRLYWYRQTLGQGPEFLTYFQNEAQLEKSRLLSDRFSAERPKGSFSTLEIQRTEQGDSAMYLCASSSMSSYEQYFGPGTRLTVT.

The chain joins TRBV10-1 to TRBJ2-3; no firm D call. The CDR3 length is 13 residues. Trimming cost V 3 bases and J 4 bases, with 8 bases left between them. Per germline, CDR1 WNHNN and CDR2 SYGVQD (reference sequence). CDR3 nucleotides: TGCGCCAGCAGTGAAGCTAACGCAGATACGCAGTATTTT. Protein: CASSEANADTQYF.

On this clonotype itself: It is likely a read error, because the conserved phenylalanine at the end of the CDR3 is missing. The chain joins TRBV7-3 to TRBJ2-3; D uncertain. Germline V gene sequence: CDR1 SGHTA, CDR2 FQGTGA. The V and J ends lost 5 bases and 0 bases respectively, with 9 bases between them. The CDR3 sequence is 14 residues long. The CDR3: CASSLSHSTDTQYL. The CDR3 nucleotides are TGTGCCAGCAGCCTATCTCATAGCACAGATACGCAGTATTTA.

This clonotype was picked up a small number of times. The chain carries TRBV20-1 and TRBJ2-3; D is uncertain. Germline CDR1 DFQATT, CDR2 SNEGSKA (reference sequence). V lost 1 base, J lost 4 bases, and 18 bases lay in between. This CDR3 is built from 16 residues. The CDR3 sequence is CSARGLIGPRADTQYF. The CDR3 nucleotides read TGCAGTGCTAGAGGGCTAATAGGTCCTCGGGCAGATACGCAGTATTTT.

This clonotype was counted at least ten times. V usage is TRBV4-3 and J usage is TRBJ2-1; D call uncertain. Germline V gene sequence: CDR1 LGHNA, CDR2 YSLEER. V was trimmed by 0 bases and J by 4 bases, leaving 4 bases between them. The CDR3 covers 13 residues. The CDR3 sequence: CASSQERYNEQFF. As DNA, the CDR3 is TGCGCCAGCAGCCAAGAGCGGTACAATGAGCAGTTCTTC.

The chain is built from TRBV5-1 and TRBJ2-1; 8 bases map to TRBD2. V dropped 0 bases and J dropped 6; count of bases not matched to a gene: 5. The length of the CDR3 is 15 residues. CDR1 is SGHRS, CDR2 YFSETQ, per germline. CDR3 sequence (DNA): TGCGCCAGCAGCTTGGACGTAGCGGGATCCAATGAGCAGTTCTTC. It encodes CASSLDVAGSNEQFF.

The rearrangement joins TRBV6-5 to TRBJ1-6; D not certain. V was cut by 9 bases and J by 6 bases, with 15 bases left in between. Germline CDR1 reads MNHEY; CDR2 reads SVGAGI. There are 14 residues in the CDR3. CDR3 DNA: TGTGCCAGTGGGCGGGAGGGCCGTAATTCACCCCTCCACTTT. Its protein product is CASGREGRNSPLHF.

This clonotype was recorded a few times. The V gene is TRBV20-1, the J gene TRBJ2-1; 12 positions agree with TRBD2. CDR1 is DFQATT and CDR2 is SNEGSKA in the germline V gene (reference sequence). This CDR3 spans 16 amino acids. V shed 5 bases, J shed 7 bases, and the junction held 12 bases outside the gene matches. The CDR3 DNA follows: TGCAGTGCTGGTATAAGGACTAGCGGGATGGGGAATGAGCAGTTCTTC. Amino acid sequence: CSAGIRTSGMGNEQFF.

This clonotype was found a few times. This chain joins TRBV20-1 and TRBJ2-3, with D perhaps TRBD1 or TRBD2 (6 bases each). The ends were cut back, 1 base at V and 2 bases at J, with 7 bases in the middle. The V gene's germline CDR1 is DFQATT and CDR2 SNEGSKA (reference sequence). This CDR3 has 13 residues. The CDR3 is CSARAGATDTQYF. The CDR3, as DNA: TGCAGTGCTAGAGCGGGGGCCACAGATACGCAGTATTTT.

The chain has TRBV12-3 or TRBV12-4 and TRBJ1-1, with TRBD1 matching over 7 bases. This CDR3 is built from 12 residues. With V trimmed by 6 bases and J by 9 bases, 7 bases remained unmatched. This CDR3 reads CASSPGQAKAFF. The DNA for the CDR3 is TGTGCCAGCAGCCCCGGACAGGCCAAAGCTTTCTTT.